The rows below give T cell receptor beta chains drawn from one sample of a study. TCRdb used MiXCR to reprocess the reads, holding one entry per CDR3 protein. This sample has hundreds of distinct CDR3 sequences, with about 33% found just once. Sequenced input: CD8+ T cells (not recorded whether cultured). These receptors were collected from a male donor. CDR3s include the opening cysteine and the closing phenylalanine or tryptophan.

J,V,CDR3
TRBJ1-2,TRBV5-6,CSSSLGDTWYGYTF
TRBJ1-1,TRBV19,CASSIGTGFHTEAFF
TRBJ2-2,TRBV29-1,CSSSTETGELFF
TRBJ2-5,TRBV12-3/TRBV12-4,CASGVGPQETQYF
TRBJ2-5,TRBV7-6,CASSLEARSNKETQYF
TRBJ1-1,TRBV28,CASSQQGYTEAFF
TRBJ1-5,TRBV27,CASSLSRNQPQHF
TRBJ2-3,TRBV5-1,CASSLGQALTHTQYF
TRBJ2-4,TRBV15,CATSRESGTGGPIQYF
TRBJ2-6,TRBV6-6,CASSYWDRGSGANVLTF
TRBJ2-1,TRBV20-1,CSARVEHGLAGSYNEQFF
TRBJ2-1,TRBV5-1,CSSSLSRGPYNEQFF
TRBJ1-1,TRBV6-6,CASNSDRDDLLNTEAFF
TRBJ1-2,TRBV2,CASSDKARGGYTF
TRBJ2-1,TRBV3-1,CGSSQAGMAEQFF
TRBJ2-7,TRBV27,CASSLGDSYEQYF
TRBJ1-2,TRBV6-5,CASSYSEVYGYTF
TRBJ2-2,TRBV12-5,CASGLVPTTGELFF
TRBJ2-3,TRBV20-1,CSARDGGTGVGRVDTQYF
TRBJ2-3,TRBV12-3/TRBV12-4,CASSLDPSLFATDTQYF
TRBJ1-2,TRBV5-6,CASSLGGTWYGYTF
TRBJ1-2,TRBV30,CAWSVHEWQANYGYTF
TRBJ2-4,TRBV7-7,CASSARSKNIQYF
TRBJ1-2,TRBV30,CACFENYGYNF
TRBJ1-5,TRBV7-2,CASSPYSNQPQHF
TRBJ1-1,TRBV9,CASSVAEGGEAFF
TRBJ1-2,TRBV6-5,CASNQVTGTEAYGYTF
TRBJ1-2,TRBV27,CASRAQGAYYGYTF
TRBJ2-1,TRBV9,CASSTVGGDNEQFF
TRBJ2-3,TRBV24-1,CATSPGLAGGWSDTQYF
TRBJ2-4,TRBV15,CATSRESGTGGHIQYF
TRBJ2-1,TRBV7-3,CASSSTGGGSYEQFF
TRBJ1-1,TRBV27,CARSLGGYTEAFF
TRBJ1-2,TRBV6-5,CASSLQTGGAYGYTF
TRBJ2-1,TRBV20-1,CSARVELGTSGQLSPYNEQFF
TRBJ2-3,TRBV5-1,CASSLGQALTDTQYF
TRBJ2-5,TRBV7-2,CASSQQLWETQYF
TRBJ2-7,TRBV27,CASSPAAGTPREQYF
TRBJ2-5,TRBV10-2,CASSDGSGALETQYF
TRBJ2-1,TRBV29-1,CSVVGTINEQFF